These 29 T cell receptor beta chains were all obtained from the same sample, sequenced in a study of blood T cell repertoires in COVID-19. TCRdb keeps only in-frame clones here, not all; method: immunoSEQ multiplex PCR. The repertoire has around 50,000 clones, roughly 90% of them found once; the top ten carry roughly 2.2%. Sequenced input: peripheral blood. The receptors here all came from a human donor in a cohort sampled during active COVID-19.

This chain connects TRBV29-1 to TRBJ2-3; D remains unclear. Looked up from germline, CDR1 is SQVTM and CDR2 is ANQGSEA. The CDR3 contains 13 residues. Trimming removed 3 bases at V and 4 bases at J, with 11 bases between. In nucleotides, the CDR3 is TGCAGCGTTGATTCTGGCCCCCCAGATACGCAGTATTTT. Amino acids: CSVDSGPPDTQYF.

The chain joins TRBV9 to TRBJ1-2; 7 bases are shared with TRBD1. V gave up 3 bases and J gave up 8 bases; unmatched junction bases: 4. The CDR3 is made up of 12 amino acids. Per germline, CDR1 SGDLS and CDR2 YYNGEE. The DNA of the CDR3 is TGTGCCAGCAGCGCACAGGGGACGGGCTACACCTTC. Translating it yields CASSAQGTGYTF.

This clone was found a few times. The V gene is TRBV6-6, the J gene TRBJ1-4; no reliable D call. The ends were cut back, 0 bases at V and 6 bases at J, with 11 bases in the middle. The CDR3 spans 15 residues. Germline V CDR1 and CDR2: MNHNY, SVGAGI (reference sequence). The CDR3 protein is CASSYSSQVYEKLFF. DNA for the CDR3: TGTGCCAGCAGTTACTCGAGCCAGGTTTATGAAAAACTGTTTTTT.

The V and J genes are TRBV7-3 and TRBJ2-3; TRBD2 matches at 7 bases. This CDR3 has 14 residues. With V trimmed by 5 bases and J by 4 bases, 6 bases remained unmatched. Germline CDR1 reads SGHTA; CDR2 reads FQGTGA. CDR3 sequence (DNA): TGTGCCAGCAGCCTAGGGACTACCTCAGATACGCAGTATTTT. It is translated as CASSLGTTSDTQYF.

This clone turned up a few times. The chain has TRBV6-4 and TRBJ2-1, with 8 nucleotides matching TRBD2. The CDR3 has 14 residues. With V trimmed by 0 bases and J by 8 bases, 3 bases remained unmatched. Germline V gives CDR1 MRHNA, CDR2 SNTAGT. The CDR3 sequence: CASSDSTSGDEQFF. CDR3 coding DNA: TGTGCCAGCAGTGACTCAACTAGCGGAGATGAGCAGTTCTTC.

The chain employs TRBV6-5 and TRBJ2-2; weak D call: TRBD2 (5 bases). V dropped 6 bases and J dropped 7 bases, with 12 bases sitting between them. This CDR3 comprises 13 residues. Germline values: CDR1 MNHEY, CDR2 SVGAGI. The CDR3 DNA reads as TGTGCCAGCAGCCCCGGACTCGTCGGGGAGCTGTTTTTT. Translated, it gives CASSPGLVGELFF.

This chain links TRBV27 with TRBJ2-5, with 7 bases aligning to TRBD1. V was clipped by 7 bases and J by 5 bases; unmatched bases: 10. The CDR3 extends over 14 amino acids. Germline values: CDR1 MNHEY, CDR2 SMNVEV (reference sequence). CDR3 protein: CASTPTGRAETQYF. Written as DNA, the CDR3 is TGTGCCAGCACCCCGACAGGGCGGGCGGAGACCCAGTACTTC.

This clone has a single count. The chain links TRBV18 to TRBJ2-3; D is possibly TRBD2 (6 bases). The V end lost 2 bases, the J end lost 6 bases, and 15 bases lay between the germline ends. Germline V lookup: CDR1 KGHSH, CDR2 LQKENI. The CDR3 has 15 amino acids. CDR3 sequence (DNA): TGTGCCAGCTCACCAGGGGAAACTAGCTTGGATACGCAGTATTTT. Its protein product is CASSPGETSLDTQYF.

This sequence joins TRBV28 and TRBJ1-2, with D perhaps TRBD1 (5 bases). Germline V gene data show CDR1 as MDHEN and CDR2 as SYDVKM. The CDR3 runs to 16 residues. V gave up 4 bases and J gave up 4 bases, with 19 bases separating them. The CDR3 coding sequence is TGTGCCAGCAGTTCAGGCGGCGGGGACCAGGGCTATGGCTACACCTTC. This translates into CASSSGGGDQGYGYTF.

The V gene is TRBV27, the J gene TRBJ2-2; a possible D gene is TRBD2 (5 bases). The CDR3 loop spans 15 amino acids. V was cut by 5 bases and J by 0 bases, with 10 bases left in between. CDR1 and CDR2 from the germline V gene are MNHEY and SMNVEV (reference sequence). In nucleotides, the CDR3 is TGTGCCAGCAGTCGTAACGGGGCGAACACCGGGGAGCTGTTTTTT. Protein sequence: CASSRNGANTGELFF.

This chain joins TRBV6-5 and TRBJ1-3, with D possibly TRBD1 on 5 matching bases. Germline CDR1 and CDR2: MNHEY and SVGAGI. Trimming removed 6 bases at V and 1 base at J, with 10 bases between. The CDR3 contains 14 residues. The DNA for the CDR3 is TGTGCCAGCAGCCCGACAGATTCTGGAAACACCATATATTTT. Protein sequence: CASSPTDSGNTIYF.

The V and J genes are TRBV6-5 and TRBJ2-1; D unclear. Germline CDR1 reads MNHEY; CDR2 reads SVGAGI. The CDR3 is 14 amino acids. Trimming left V 0 bases short and J 6 bases short, with 9 bases between. The CDR3 region is CASSYSKFSNEQFF. DNA for the CDR3: TGTGCCAGCAGTTACTCGAAGTTTAGCAATGAGCAGTTCTTC.

The DNA of the CDR3 is TGTGCCAGCAGCGAGGACAGGGGGATTGAAAAACTGTTTTTT. Residues: CASSEDRGIEKLFF. The chain couples TRBV4-2 to TRBJ1-4, with 10 bases identical to TRBD1. This CDR3 contains 14 residues. Germline V lookup: CDR1 LGHNA, CDR2 YNFKEQ. Trimming cost V 5 bases and J 7 bases; bases outside gene matches: 4.

The V call is TRBV3-1 (or the pseudogene TRBV3-2), the J call TRBJ2-7; a weak D match, TRBD2 (5 bases). Germline CDR1 LGHDT, CDR2 YNNKEL (reference sequence). The V end lost 0 bases, the J end lost 3 bases, and 18 bases lay between the germline ends. This CDR3 has 17 amino acids. The CDR3 nucleotides read TGTGCCAGCAGCCAAGAGAAGAAGGGCCGGGAAATCTACGAGCAGTACTTC. Protein sequence: CASSQEKKGREIYEQYF.

The chain combines TRBV19 with TRBJ2-2, with 10 bases that match TRBD1. Germline CDR1 and CDR2: LNHDA and SQIVND (reference sequence). Unmatched junction bases numbered 6, after V lost 3 bases and J lost 2 bases. The CDR3 loop spans 17 amino acids. CDR3 in amino acids: CASSMPRTGGNTGELFF. CDR3 DNA sequence: TGTGCCAGTAGTATGCCGAGGACAGGGGGTAACACCGGGGAGCTGTTTTTT.

This clone appeared a single time. CDR3 in amino acids: CASSSIAGTYNEQFF. The CDR3 DNA sequence: TGTGCCAGCAGCTCCATAGCGGGAACCTACAATGAGCAGTTCTTC. The V call is TRBV7-9, the J call TRBJ2-1; the match to TRBD2 covers 8 bases. The junction had 4 bases not matched to a gene; V was cut back by 4 bases and J by 2 bases. The CDR3 loop spans 15 amino acids. CDR1 and CDR2 (germline): SEHNR, FQNEAQ (reference sequence). The complete variable domain, with remaining parts taken from reference TRBV7-9 and TRBJ2-1, reads DTGVSQNPRHKITKRGQNVTFRCDPISEHNRLYWYRQTLGQGPEFLTYFQNEAQLEKSRLLSDRFSAERPKGSFSTLEIQRTEQGDSAMYLCASSSIAGTYNEQFFGPGTRLTVL.

The chain joins TRBV4-3 to TRBJ2-5, with unresolved D. CDR3 length equals 15 residues. The germline V and J ends were trimmed by 0 bases and 1 base, with 9 bases remaining between them. Germline CDR1 LGHNA, CDR2 YSLEER. The CDR3 DNA sequence: TGCGCCAGCAGCCAAGATCTGGTCGGCCAAGAGACCCAGTACTTC. Translation: CASSQDLVGQETQYF.

The J gene is TRBJ1-1, the V gene TRBV7-9; D not certain. With 4 bases removed from V and 3 bases from J, the gap between germline ends came to 3 bases. This CDR3 has 11 residues. Per the germline V gene, CDR1 is SEHNR and CDR2 is FQNEAQ (reference sequence). CDR3 region: CASSSYTEAFF. In nucleotides, the CDR3 is TGTGCCAGCAGCTCATACACTGAAGCTTTCTTT.

The chain is built from TRBV19 and TRBJ1-5; 8 bases are a match to TRBD1. The germline CDR1 and CDR2 sequences are LNHDA and SQIVND (reference sequence). The CDR3 is made up of 14 amino acids. Losses at the gene ends were 3 bases for V and 5 bases for J; bases not matched to a gene: 3. The CDR3 region is CASSIRQGHQPQHF. The CDR3, as DNA: TGTGCCAGTAGTATCCGACAGGGGCATCAGCCCCAGCATTTT.

The chain has TRBV15 and TRBJ1-2; a weak D match, TRBD1 (6 bases). The germline CDR1 and CDR2 sequences are LNHNV and YYDKDF (reference sequence). This CDR3 is built from 16 residues. The V end was cut by 0 bases, the J end by 4 bases, with 15 bases between. CDR3 loop: CATSRDPGTRIYGYTF. Written as DNA, the CDR3 is TGTGCCACCAGCAGAGATCCTGGGACAAGGATCTATGGCTACACCTTC.

V is TRBV10-3 and J is TRBJ1-2; 11 bases are shared with TRBD1. This CDR3 has 19 residues. The V gene's germline CDR1 is ENHRY and CDR2 SYGVKD. The V segment lost 0 bases and the J segment 6 bases; nucleotides outside the gene matches: 15. The CDR3 here is CAISESMVGPGQGDDGYTF. CDR3 coding DNA: TGTGCCATCAGTGAGTCGATGGTCGGGCCGGGACAGGGGGACGATGGCTACACCTTC.

V usage is TRBV6-6 and J usage is TRBJ1-2; 9 nucleotides line up with TRBD1. The CDR3 runs to 13 residues. CDR1 and CDR2 from the germline V gene are MNHNY and SVGAGI (reference sequence). Trimming took 4 bases from V and 5 from J; bases not matched to a gene: 2. In nucleotides, the CDR3 is TGTGCCAGCAGTTTAGGGACAGGGTATGGCTACACCTTC. Protein sequence: CASSLGTGYGYTF.

This clone was counted once. V usage is TRBV4-2 and J usage is TRBJ1-5; D not certain. Germline-derived CDR1 and CDR2 are LGHNA and YNFKEQ. This CDR3 is 15 amino acids long. Deletions cut 4 bases from V and 6 bases from J, with 16 bases between. Here the CDR3 reads CASSPKSTEVQPQHF. CDR3 coding DNA: TGTGCCAGCAGCCCTAAATCCACCGAGGTTCAGCCCCAGCATTTT.

CDR3 in amino acids: CASSLVGGGGRNEQFF. The CDR3, as DNA: TGTGCCAGCAGCTTGGTTGGCGGGGGCGGTAGGAATGAGCAGTTCTTC. The rearrangement joins TRBV5-4 to TRBJ2-1, with TRBD2 as a possible D gene (7 bases). Trimming removed 0 bases from V and 7 bases from J, with 17 bases in between. The germline gives CDR1 SGHNT, CDR2 YYREEE (reference sequence). The CDR3 loop spans 16 amino acids.

About this clone itself: The junction differs from germline at one of its ends, possibly a read error. Other nucleotide sequences in the sample specify the same CDR3. J is TRBJ2-7 and V is TRBV4-3, with 11 positions matching TRBD2. The CDR3 loop spans 17 amino acids. Germline V lookup: CDR1 LGHNA, CDR2 YSLEER. DNA of the CDR3: TGCGCCAGCAGCAAAGAGGGTAGCGGGAGGGCCCAAGCCGAGCAGTACTTC. It translates to CASSKEGSGRAQAEQYF.

A single count supports this clone. V gene TRBV3-1 (or the pseudogene TRBV3-2) combines with J gene TRBJ2-3, with D unclear. Germline CDR1 reads LGHDT; CDR2 reads YNNKEL (reference sequence). This CDR3 is 14 amino acids long. The ends were cut back, 0 bases at V and 6 bases at J, with 10 bases in the middle. The CDR3 here is CASSQDHARDTQYF. In DNA, the CDR3 is TGTGCCAGCAGCCAAGATCATGCCCGGGATACGCAGTATTTT.

The chain carries TRBV28 and TRBJ2-3; 9 bases match TRBD2. V was pared by 2 bases and J by 0 bases, with 6 bases of the junction left unmatched. CDR1 is MDHEN, CDR2 SYDVKM, per germline. The CDR3 sequence is 17 residues long. CDR3 nucleotides: TGTGCCAGCAGTTTAGTGGGCGGGAGGGCTAGCACAGATACGCAGTATTTT. This codes for CASSLVGGRASTDTQYF.

The genes are TRBV4-2 and TRBJ2-4; 8 nucleotides line up with TRBD2. This CDR3 has 13 residues. Germline-derived CDR1 and CDR2 are LGHNA and YNFKEQ. With 0 bases clipped from V and 16 bases from J, the junction kept 8 bases outside the gene matches. The CDR3, as DNA: TGTGCCAGCAGCCAAGATCGTAGCGGGGTTTCCTACTTC. As protein: CASSQDRSGVSYF.

This CDR3 is CASRAEYNSPLHF. CDR3 DNA: TGTGCCAGCAGGGCGGAGTATAATTCACCCCTCCACTTT. The chain combines TRBV27 with TRBJ1-6; no clear D gene. V lost 6 bases and J lost 4, with 7 bases in between. Germline-derived CDR1 and CDR2 are MNHEY and SMNVEV (reference sequence). CDR3 size: 13 residues.